The 26 T cell receptor beta chains in this list originate from one sample, sequenced in a study of vaccination and CD4 T cells after COVID-19. The Oncomine TCR Beta short-read assay was what sequenced the DNA obtained from cultured CD4+ T cells. MiXCR, applied by TCRdb to the PCR reads, yields one record per CDR3 protein. The repertoire holds about 15,000 distinct CDR3 sequences, with around three fifths as singletons. Their recognized antigens are unknown. Treatment described: roughly 10-day PBMC culture with coronavirus spike peptide pools or control peptides (ViraFEST assay). The sample was CD4+ T cells from blood, cultured in vitro. The origin of the receptors is a human donor who had recovered from COVID-19.

This sequence joins TRBV6-2 or TRBV6-3 and TRBJ2-3; possible D gene TRBD2, 5 bases. CDR1 and CDR2 (germline): MNHEY, SVGEGT. Trimming took 4 bases from V and 6 from J, leaving 14 bases between them. This CDR3 contains 14 residues. CDR3: CASSSLDSGDTQYF. The CDR3 DNA is TGTGCCAGCAGTTCCCTGGACTCCGGGGATACGCAGTATTTT.

The rearrangement uses TRBV18 and TRBJ1-5; D remains unclear. Germline V gene lookup returns CDR1 KGHSH and CDR2 LQKENI. V lost 1 base and J lost 4, with 8 bases in between. CDR3 length: 14 residues. The CDR3 DNA sequence: TGTGCCAGCTCACCACTATTCGGGAATCAGCCCCAGCATTTT. Its protein is CASSPLFGNQPQHF.

The chain has TRBV4-2 and TRBJ1-1; a possible D gene is TRBD1 (5 bases). Germline CDR1 LGHNA, CDR2 YNFKEQ. The CDR3 loop spans 15 amino acids. Trimming stripped 4 bases from V and 4 bases from J, with 16 bases between. CDR3 sequence reads: CASSRDVREGTEAFF. Written as DNA, the CDR3 is TGTGCCAGCAGCCGGGACGTTCGGGAGGGCACTGAAGCTTTCTTT.

The chain has TRBV2 and TRBJ1-1; a weak D match, TRBD1 (5 bases). V dropped 6 bases and J dropped 3 bases, with 11 bases sitting between them. This CDR3 contains 13 residues. Per the germline V gene, CDR1 is SNHLY and CDR2 is FYNNEI. The CDR3 region has the DNA TGTGCCAGCAGGACAGACGGATACACTGAAGCTTTCTTT. Encoded protein: CASRTDGYTEAFF.

The chain has TRBV20-1 and TRBJ1-5; no clear D gene. Germline assignment: CDR1 DFQATT and CDR2 SNEGSKA (reference sequence). The CDR3 is 13 amino acids. Trimming took off 5 bases at V and 5 bases at J, with 13 bases between the two ends. CDR3 DNA sequence: TGCAGTGCTCATCTGAACAGCCATCAGCCCCAGCATTTT. This translates into CSAHLNSHQPQHF.

This clonotype has just one count. V is TRBV11-2 and J is TRBJ2-1, with TRBD2 matching 7 bases. Germline CDR1 SGHAT, CDR2 FQNNGV. The CDR3 is made up of 14 amino acids. V was pared by 2 bases and J by 8 bases, with 6 bases of the junction left unmatched. The DNA for the CDR3 is TGTGCCAGCAGCTTAAGGACGGGGGGAGATGAGCAGTTCTTC. Protein product: CASSLRTGGDEQFF.

The gene calls are TRBV20-1 and TRBJ1-5; unclear D gene. CDR3 length: 15 residues. V was shortened by 5 bases and J by 1 base, with 15 bases between the two germline ends. The germline V gene encodes CDR1 DFQATT and CDR2 SNEGSKA (reference sequence). DNA for the CDR3: TGCAGTGCTGCAGACTTCCGCCTCAGCAATCAGCCCCAGCATTTT. As protein: CSAADFRLSNQPQHF.

The chain employs TRBV20-1 and TRBJ2-7; D is possibly TRBD1 (6 bases). V shed 0 bases and J shed 1 base, with 10 bases lying between them. The CDR3 sequence is 14 residues long. CDR1 is DFQATT and CDR2 is SNEGSKA in the germline V gene (reference sequence). The CDR3 region is CSARDMGASYEQYF. In nucleotides, the CDR3 is TGCAGTGCTAGAGATATGGGGGCTTCCTACGAGCAGTACTTC.

This sequence joins TRBV12-3 or TRBV12-4 and TRBJ1-1; no clear D. The CDR3 has 14 amino acids. V dropped 2 bases and J dropped 0 bases, with 7 bases sitting between them. The CDR3 sequence: CASSLRSMNTEAFF. The DNA of the CDR3 is TGTGCCAGCAGTTTACGCAGCATGAACACTGAAGCTTTCTTT.

This clonotype appeared a single time. The chain couples TRBV6-5 to TRBJ2-7; TRBD1 matches at 10 bases. Germline CDR1 is MNHEY and CDR2 is SVGAGI. CDR3 length equals 14 residues. Germline trimming cut 2 bases from V and 6 bases from J; bases unmatched to any gene: 4. DNA of the CDR3: TGTGCCAGCAGTTACAGTGGGACAGGGGTCGAGCAGTACTTC. Protein: CASSYSGTGVEQYF.

The CDR3 DNA sequence: TGTGCCAGCAGCCCCCTCCCTTACTATGGCTACACCTTC. Encoded protein: CASSPLPYYGYTF. The chain is built from TRBV3-1 and TRBJ1-2; D uncertain. Between the trimmed V and J ends, which lost 4 bases and 3 bases, there was a span of 9 bases. This CDR3 has 13 amino acids. Germline V gene lookup returns CDR1 LGHDT and CDR2 YNNKEL (reference sequence). Complete variable domain (other parts from reference TRBV3-1 and TRBJ1-2): DTAVSQTPKYLVTQMGNDKSIKCEQNLGHDTMYWYKQDSKKFLKIMFSYNNKELIINETVPNRFSPKSPDKAHLNLHINSLELGDSAVYFCASSPLPYYGYTFGSGTRLTVV.

The rearrangement links TRBV10-2 to TRBJ2-3; 14 bases are shared with TRBD2. The length of the CDR3 is 14 residues. With V trimmed by 10 bases and J by 5 bases, 5 bases remained unmatched. Germline-derived CDR1 and CDR2 are WSHSY and SAAADI. Here the CDR3 DNA reads TGCGCCACACGGACTAGCGGGAGGATAGATACGCAGTATTTT. Translating it yields CATRTSGRIDTQYF.

This chain uses TRBV12-3 or TRBV12-4 with TRBJ1-1, with 8 bases fitting TRBD1. This CDR3 is 15 amino acids long. V trimming: 3 bases; J trimming: 3 bases; junction bases outside the gene matches: 6. In DNA form, the CDR3 reads TGTGCCAGCAGTTTGGCCACAGGGGGTCACACTGAAGCTTTCTTT. Encoded protein: CASSLATGGHTEAFF.

There are a few counts of this clonotype. The chain combines TRBV20-1 with TRBJ1-5, with 8 positions matching TRBD1. The germline gives CDR1 DFQATT, CDR2 SNEGSKA (reference sequence). The CDR3 length is 15 residues. The trim removed 2 bases at V and 6 bases at J, leaving 9 bases unmatched. CDR3: CSARPSDRGFQPQHF. The DNA of the CDR3 is TGCAGTGCTAGACCCTCAGACAGGGGTTTTCAGCCCCAGCATTTT.

V is TRBV12-3 or TRBV12-4 and J is TRBJ2-3; 9 positions match TRBD1. Trimming removed 7 bases from V and 8 bases from J; junction bases left unmatched: 10. This CDR3 region has 14 residues. The CDR3 sequence: CASTPGQGTGTQYF. The CDR3 coding sequence is TGTGCCAGCACTCCGGGACAGGGAACGGGTACGCAGTATTTT.

The chain is built from TRBV7-2 and TRBJ1-2; 8 nucleotides match TRBD1. The CDR3 has 15 amino acids. In germline, CDR1 is SGHTA, CDR2 FQGNSA. Unmatched junction bases numbered 11, after V lost 3 bases and J lost 8 bases. CDR3: CASSFQQGGGQGYTF. The CDR3 coding sequence is TGTGCCAGCAGCTTTCAACAGGGGGGAGGGCAGGGCTACACCTTC.

This clonotype was seen more than once but under ten times. The chain carries TRBV11-1 and TRBJ2-1, with TRBD2 identical over 13 bases. Germline loops: CDR1 SGHAT, CDR2 FQDESV (reference sequence). V trimming: 5 bases; J trimming: 8 bases; junction bases outside the gene matches: 9. The length of the CDR3 is 16 residues. As DNA, the CDR3 is TGTGCCAGCAGCCTTCGGACTAGCGGGAGTCTGGATGAGCAGTTCTTC. This sequence encodes CASSLRTSGSLDEQFF.

The chain couples TRBV12-3 or TRBV12-4 to TRBJ2-3; 9 bases line up with TRBD1. The V segment lost 8 bases and the J segment 1 base; nucleotides outside the gene matches: 4. The CDR3 consists of 14 residues. CDR3 residues: CASSGDRGTDTQYF. The CDR3 coding sequence is TGTGCCAGCTCCGGGGACAGGGGCACAGATACGCAGTATTTT.

The rearrangement joins TRBV2 to TRBJ1-2, with D unresolved. CDR3 length: 14 amino acids. The V gene lost 8 bases and the J gene lost 2 bases, with 15 bases spanning the gap. Germline CDR1 and CDR2: SNHLY and FYNNEI. CDR3 region: CASFTPWINYGYTF. Written as DNA, the CDR3 is TGTGCCAGCTTTACCCCTTGGATAAACTATGGCTACACCTTC.

This clonotype was picked up one time. V and J are TRBV5-1 and TRBJ1-2, with D perhaps matching TRBD1 (6 bases). CDR1 and CDR2 (germline): SGHRS, YFSETQ. The CDR3 runs to 14 residues. Deletions cut 4 bases from V and 6 bases from J, with 16 bases between. The CDR3 sequence is CASSTGGAGDGYTF. CDR3 in DNA: TGCGCCAGCAGCACCGGGGGGGCTGGGGATGGCTACACCTTC.

This sequence joins TRBV20-1 and TRBJ1-5; D remains unclear. CDR1 and CDR2 from the germline V gene are DFQATT and SNEGSKA (reference sequence). The CDR3 runs to 15 residues. The V end was cut by 0 bases, the J end by 2 bases, with 11 bases between. This chain's CDR3 is CSAREPRPGNQPQHF. The CDR3, as DNA: TGCAGTGCTAGAGAACCGCGTCCCGGCAATCAGCCCCAGCATTTT.

The rearrangement uses TRBV7-3 and TRBJ2-1, with D possibly TRBD2 on 5 matching bases. This CDR3 spans 13 amino acids. The V and J ends lost 0 bases and 12 bases respectively, with 12 bases between them. From germline, CDR1 is SGHTA and CDR2 FQGTGA. As DNA, the CDR3 is TGTGCCAGCAGCTTAACTCCTCTGGCGGGGCAGTTCTTC. This encodes CASSLTPLAGQFF.

This clonotype showed up just a few times. The chain is built from TRBV7-2 and TRBJ1-2, with D uncertain. The germline V gene has CDR1 SGHTA and CDR2 FQGNSA. The CDR3 runs to 14 residues. V dropped 0 bases and J dropped 3 bases, with 8 bases sitting between them. The CDR3 loop is CASSLAVGYYGYTF. CDR3 nucleotide sequence: TGTGCCAGCAGCTTAGCGGTCGGGTACTATGGCTACACCTTC.

Written as DNA, the CDR3 is TGTGCCAGCAGTTCCGGACTAGCGGGACACACAGATACGCAGTATTTT. Its translation is CASSSGLAGHTDTQYF. The chain joins TRBV6-2 or TRBV6-3 to TRBJ2-3; 12 bases align to TRBD2. CDR3 size: 16 residues. The germline V gene has CDR1 MNHEY and CDR2 SVGEGT. V gave up 4 bases and J gave up 2 bases; unmatched junction bases: 4.

V usage is TRBV19 and J usage is TRBJ1-5; D is ambiguous. In germline, CDR1 is LNHDA, CDR2 SQIVND (reference sequence). Trimming took 1 base from V and 4 from J, leaving 5 bases between them. The CDR3 is 13 residues long. The CDR3 sequence: CASSIAVNQPQHF. CDR3 DNA: TGTGCCAGTAGTATAGCTGTTAATCAGCCCCAGCATTTT.

V usage is TRBV19 and J usage is TRBJ2-5; TRBD2 aligns across 9 bases. This CDR3 has 16 amino acids. Trimming took 3 bases from V and 4 from J; bases not matched to a gene: 9. CDR1 is LNHDA and CDR2 is SQIVND in the germline V gene (reference sequence). In DNA, the CDR3 is TGTGCCAGTAGTATCGGGTTTAGCGGGAGTCCAGAGACCCAGTACTTC. Amino acids: CASSIGFSGSPETQYF. Complete variable domain (other parts from reference TRBV19 and TRBJ2-5): DGGITQSPKYLFRKEGQNVTLSCEQNLNHDAMYWYRQDPGQGLRLIYYSQIVNDFQKGDIAEGYSVSREKKESFPLTVTSAQKNPTAFYLCASSIGFSGSPETQYFGPGTRLLVL.